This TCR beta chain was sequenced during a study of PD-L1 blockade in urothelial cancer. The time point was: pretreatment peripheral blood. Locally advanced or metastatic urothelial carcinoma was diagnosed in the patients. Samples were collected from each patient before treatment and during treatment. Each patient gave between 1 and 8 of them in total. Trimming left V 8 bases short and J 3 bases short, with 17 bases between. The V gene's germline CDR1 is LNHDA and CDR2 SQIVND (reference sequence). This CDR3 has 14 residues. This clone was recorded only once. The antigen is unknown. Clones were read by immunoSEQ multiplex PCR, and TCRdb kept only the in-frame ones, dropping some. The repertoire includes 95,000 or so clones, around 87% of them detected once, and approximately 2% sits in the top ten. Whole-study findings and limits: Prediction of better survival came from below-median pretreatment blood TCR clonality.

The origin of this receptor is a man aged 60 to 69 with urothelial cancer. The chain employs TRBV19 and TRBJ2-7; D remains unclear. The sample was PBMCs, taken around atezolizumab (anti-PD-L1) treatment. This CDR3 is CASSEVPKIYEQYF. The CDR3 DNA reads TGTGCCAGTTCCGAAGTCCCTAAGATCTACGAGCAGTACTTC.